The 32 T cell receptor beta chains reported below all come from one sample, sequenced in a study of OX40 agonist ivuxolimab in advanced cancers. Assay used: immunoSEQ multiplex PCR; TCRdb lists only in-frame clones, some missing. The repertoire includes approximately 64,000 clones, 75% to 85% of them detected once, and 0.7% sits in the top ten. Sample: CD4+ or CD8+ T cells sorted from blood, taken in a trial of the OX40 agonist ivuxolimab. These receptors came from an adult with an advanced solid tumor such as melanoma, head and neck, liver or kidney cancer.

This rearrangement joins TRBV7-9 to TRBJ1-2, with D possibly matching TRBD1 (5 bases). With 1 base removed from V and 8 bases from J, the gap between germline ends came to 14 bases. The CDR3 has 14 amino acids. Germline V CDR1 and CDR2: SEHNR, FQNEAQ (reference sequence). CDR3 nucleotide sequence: TGTGCCAGCAGCTTAGATGGGGGGAGTGAGGGCTACACCTTC. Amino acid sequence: CASSLDGGSEGYTF.

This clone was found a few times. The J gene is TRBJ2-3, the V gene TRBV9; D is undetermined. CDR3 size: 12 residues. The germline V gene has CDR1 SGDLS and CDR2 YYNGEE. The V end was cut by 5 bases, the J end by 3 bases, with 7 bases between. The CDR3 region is CASRGRTDTQYF. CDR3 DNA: TGTGCCAGCAGGGGAAGGACAGATACGCAGTATTTT.

Written as DNA, the CDR3 is TGTGCCAGCAGTGCGACGGACTATAGCAATCAGCCCCAGCATTTT. This encodes CASSATDYSNQPQHF. V usage is TRBV6-1 and J usage is TRBJ1-5, with unresolved D. The CDR3 has 15 amino acids. Germline CDR1 is MNHNS and CDR2 is SASEGT. Trimming removed 4 bases from V and 0 bases from J, with 10 bases in between.

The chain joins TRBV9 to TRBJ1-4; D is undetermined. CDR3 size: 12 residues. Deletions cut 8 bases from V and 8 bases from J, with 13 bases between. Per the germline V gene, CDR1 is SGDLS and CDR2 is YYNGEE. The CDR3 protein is CARGAGSEKLFF. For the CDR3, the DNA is TGTGCCAGGGGCGCGGGGTCAGAAAAACTGTTTTTT.

The CDR3 DNA is TGTGCCAGTACTAGCGGACAGGGTGGTCAGCCCCAGCATTTT. Protein: CASTSGQGGQPQHF. This chain connects TRBV19 to TRBJ1-5, with 8 bases matching TRBD1. The CDR3 contains 14 residues. V lost 7 bases and J lost 6; bases outside the gene matches: 8. Germline loops: CDR1 LNHDA, CDR2 SQIVND (reference sequence). Together with reference TRBV19 and TRBJ1-5, the CDR3 gives the full variable domain: DGGITQSPKYLFRKEGQNVTLSCEQNLNHDAMYWYRQDPGQGLRLIYYSQIVNDFQKGDIAEGYSVSREKKESFPLTVTSAQKNPTAFYLCASTSGQGGQPQHFGDGTRLSIL.

DNA of the CDR3: TGCGCCAGCAGCCCGGTTACCTCCTACGAGCAGTACTTC. Protein sequence: CASSPVTSYEQYF. J is TRBJ2-7 and V is TRBV5-1; D gene unclear. Germline V gene lookup returns CDR1 SGHRS and CDR2 YFSETQ. The CDR3 has 13 amino acids. V lost 4 bases to trimming and J lost 0 bases, with 8 bases between them.

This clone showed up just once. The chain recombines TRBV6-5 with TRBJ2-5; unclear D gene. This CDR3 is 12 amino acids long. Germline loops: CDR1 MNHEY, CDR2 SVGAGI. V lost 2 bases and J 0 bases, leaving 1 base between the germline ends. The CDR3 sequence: CASSYDQETQYF. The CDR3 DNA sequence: TGTGCCAGCAGTTACGACCAAGAGACCCAGTACTTC.

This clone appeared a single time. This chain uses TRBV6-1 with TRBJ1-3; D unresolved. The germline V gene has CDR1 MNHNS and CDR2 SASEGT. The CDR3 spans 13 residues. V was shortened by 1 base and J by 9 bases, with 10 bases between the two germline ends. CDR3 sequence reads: CASSEDGSGTIYF. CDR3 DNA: TGTGCCAGCAGTGAAGACGGCTCCGGCACCATATATTTT.

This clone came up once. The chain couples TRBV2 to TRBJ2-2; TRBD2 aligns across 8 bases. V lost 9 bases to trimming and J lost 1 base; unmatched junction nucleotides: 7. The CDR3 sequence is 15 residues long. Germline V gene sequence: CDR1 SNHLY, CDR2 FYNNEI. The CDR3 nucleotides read TGTGCCAGTAAACTAGCGGCTATGAACACCGGGGAGCTGTTTTTT. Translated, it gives CASKLAAMNTGELFF.

CDR3 sequence: CASSLSPGSSYNEQFF. The CDR3 DNA follows: TGCGCCAGCAGCTTGTCCCCAGGGAGCTCCTACAATGAGCAGTTCTTC. This chain links TRBV5-1 with TRBJ2-1, with D possibly being TRBD1 or TRBD2 (5 bases each). This CDR3 contains 16 residues. V lost 1 base to trimming and J lost 0 bases, with 11 bases between them. The germline CDR1 and CDR2 sequences are SGHRS and YFSETQ.

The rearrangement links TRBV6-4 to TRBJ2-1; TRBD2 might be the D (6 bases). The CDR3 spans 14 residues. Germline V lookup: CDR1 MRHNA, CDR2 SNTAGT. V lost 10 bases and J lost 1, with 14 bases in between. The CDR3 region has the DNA TGTGCCAAAAAAGCGGAGGGGTCCTACAATGAGCAGTTCTTC. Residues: CAKKAEGSYNEQFF.

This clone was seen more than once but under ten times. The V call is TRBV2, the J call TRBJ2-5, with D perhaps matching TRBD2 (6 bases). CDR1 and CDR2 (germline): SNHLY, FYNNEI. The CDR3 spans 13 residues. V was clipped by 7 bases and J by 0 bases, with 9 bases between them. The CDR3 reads CASTRDYQETQYF. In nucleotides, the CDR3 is TGTGCCAGCACCCGGGACTACCAAGAGACCCAGTACTTC.

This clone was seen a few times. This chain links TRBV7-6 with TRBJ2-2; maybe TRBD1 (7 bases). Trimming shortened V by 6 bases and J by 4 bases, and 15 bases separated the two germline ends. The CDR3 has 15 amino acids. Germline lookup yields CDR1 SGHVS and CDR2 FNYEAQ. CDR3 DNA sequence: TGTGCCAGCAGTCTACAGGGGCGGGGCACCGGGGAGCTGTTTTTT. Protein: CASSLQGRGTGELFF.

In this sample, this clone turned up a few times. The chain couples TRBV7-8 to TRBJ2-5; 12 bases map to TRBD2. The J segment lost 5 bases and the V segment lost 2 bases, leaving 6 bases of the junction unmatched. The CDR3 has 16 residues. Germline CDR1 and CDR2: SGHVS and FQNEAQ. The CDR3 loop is CASSLLTGTSGETQYF. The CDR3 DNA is TGTGCCAGCAGCTTACTAACCGGGACTAGCGGGGAGACCCAGTACTTC. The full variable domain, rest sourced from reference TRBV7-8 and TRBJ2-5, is GAGVSQSPRYKVAKRGQDVALRCDPISGHVSLFWYQQALGQGPEFLTYFQNEAQLDKSGLPSDRFFAERPEGSVSTLKIQRTQQEDSAVYLCASSLLTGTSGETQYFGPGTRLLVL.

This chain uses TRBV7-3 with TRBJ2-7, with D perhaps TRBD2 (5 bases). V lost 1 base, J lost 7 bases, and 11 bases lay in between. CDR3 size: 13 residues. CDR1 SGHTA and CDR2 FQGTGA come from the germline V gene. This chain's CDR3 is CASSLITGGEQYF. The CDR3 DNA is TGTGCCAGCAGCTTAATTACCGGCGGGGAGCAGTACTTC. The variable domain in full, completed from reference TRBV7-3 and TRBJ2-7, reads GAGVSQTPSNKVTEKGKYVELRCDPISGHTALYWYRQSLGQGPEFLIYFQGTGAADDSGLPNDRFFAVRPEGSVSTLKIQRTERGDSAVYLCASSLITGGEQYFGPGTRLTVT.

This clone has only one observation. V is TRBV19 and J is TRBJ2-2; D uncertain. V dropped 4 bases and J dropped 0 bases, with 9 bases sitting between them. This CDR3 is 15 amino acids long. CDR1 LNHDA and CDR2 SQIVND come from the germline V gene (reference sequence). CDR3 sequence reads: CASSRQSSNTGELFF. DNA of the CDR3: TGTGCCAGTAGTAGGCAGAGCTCGAACACCGGGGAGCTGTTTTTT. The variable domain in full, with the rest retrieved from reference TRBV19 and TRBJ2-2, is DGGITQSPKYLFRKEGQNVTLSCEQNLNHDAMYWYRQDPGQGLRLIYYSQIVNDFQKGDIAEGYSVSREKKESFPLTVTSAQKNPTAFYLCASSRQSSNTGELFFGEGSRLTVL.

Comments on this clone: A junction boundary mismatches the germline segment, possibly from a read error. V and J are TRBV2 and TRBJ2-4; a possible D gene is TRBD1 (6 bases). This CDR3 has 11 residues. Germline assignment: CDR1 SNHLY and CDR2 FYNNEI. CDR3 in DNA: TGTGCCAGCAGTGACCCAGGGGCTTCGGTATTC. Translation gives CASSDPGASVF.

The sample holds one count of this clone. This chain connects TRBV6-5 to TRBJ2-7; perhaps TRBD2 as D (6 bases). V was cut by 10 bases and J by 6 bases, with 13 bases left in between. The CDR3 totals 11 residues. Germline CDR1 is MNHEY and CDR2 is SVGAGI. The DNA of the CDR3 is TGTGCCACGTGGGACTTTGGCGAGCAGTACTTC. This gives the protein CATWDFGEQYF.

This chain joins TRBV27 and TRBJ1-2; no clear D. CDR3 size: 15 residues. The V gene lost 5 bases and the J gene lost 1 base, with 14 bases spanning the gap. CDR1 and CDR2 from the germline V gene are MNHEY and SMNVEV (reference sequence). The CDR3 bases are TGTGCCAGCAGTCTTGGTGGCCAAAATAACTATGGCTACACCTTC. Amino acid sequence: CASSLGGQNNYGYTF.

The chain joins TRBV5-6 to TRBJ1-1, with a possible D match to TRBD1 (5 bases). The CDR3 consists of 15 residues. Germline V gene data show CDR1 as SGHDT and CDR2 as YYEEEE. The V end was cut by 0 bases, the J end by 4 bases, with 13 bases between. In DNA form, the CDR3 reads TGTGCCAGCAGCTTGGCCAGGCAGGGTCCCACTGAAGCTTTCTTT. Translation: CASSLARQGPTEAFF.

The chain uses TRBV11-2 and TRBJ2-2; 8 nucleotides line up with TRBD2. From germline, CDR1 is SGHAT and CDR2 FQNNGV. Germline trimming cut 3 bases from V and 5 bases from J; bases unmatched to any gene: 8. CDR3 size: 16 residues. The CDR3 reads CASSFTGGALTGELFF. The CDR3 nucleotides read TGTGCCAGCAGCTTCACCGGGGGGGCCTTGACCGGGGAGCTGTTTTTT.

The CDR3: CASSPPDRAYEQYF. The CDR3 region has the DNA TGCGCCAGCAGCCCGCCAGACAGGGCCTACGAGCAGTACTTC. This chain uses TRBV4-1 with TRBJ2-7, with 7 bases matching TRBD1. With 4 bases clipped from V and 2 bases from J, the junction kept 5 bases outside the gene matches. CDR1 MGHRA and CDR2 YSYEKL come from the germline V gene. This CDR3 is built from 14 residues.

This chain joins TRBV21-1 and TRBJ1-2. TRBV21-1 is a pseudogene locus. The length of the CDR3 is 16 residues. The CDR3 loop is CASSQRVGGLNYGYTF. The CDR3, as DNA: TGTGCCAGCAGCCAAAGGGTCGGGGGCCTGAACTATGGCTACACCTTC.

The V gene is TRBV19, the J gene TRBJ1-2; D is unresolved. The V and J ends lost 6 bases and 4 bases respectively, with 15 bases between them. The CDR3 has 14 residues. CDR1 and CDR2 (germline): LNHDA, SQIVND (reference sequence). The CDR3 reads CASSQIGVGYGYTF. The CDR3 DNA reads TGTGCCAGTAGCCAGATTGGGGTGGGCTATGGCTACACCTTC.

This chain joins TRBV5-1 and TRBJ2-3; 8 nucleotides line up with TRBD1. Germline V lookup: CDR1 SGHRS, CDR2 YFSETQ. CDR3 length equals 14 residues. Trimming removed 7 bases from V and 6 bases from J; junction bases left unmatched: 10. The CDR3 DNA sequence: TGCGCCAGCTCAAGACAGGGGTCAGAGGATACGCAGTATTTT. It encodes CASSRQGSEDTQYF. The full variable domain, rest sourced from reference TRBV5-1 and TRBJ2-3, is KAGVTQTPRYLIKTRGQQVTLSCSPISGHRSVSWYQQTPGQGLQFLFEYFSETQRNKGNFPGRFSGRQFSNSRSEMNVSTLELGDSALYLCASSRQGSEDTQYFGPGTRLTVL.

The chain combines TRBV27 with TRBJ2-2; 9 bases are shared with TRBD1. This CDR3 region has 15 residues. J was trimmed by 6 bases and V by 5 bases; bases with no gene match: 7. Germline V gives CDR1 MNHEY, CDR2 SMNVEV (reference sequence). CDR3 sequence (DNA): TGTGCCAGCAGTGCGACAGGGGGTCCGGCCGGGGAGCTGTTTTTT. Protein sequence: CASSATGGPAGELFF.

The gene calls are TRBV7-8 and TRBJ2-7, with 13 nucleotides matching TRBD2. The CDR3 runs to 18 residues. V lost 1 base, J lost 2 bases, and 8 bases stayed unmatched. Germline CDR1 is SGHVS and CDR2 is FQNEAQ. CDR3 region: CASSLGTSGGAKTYEQYF. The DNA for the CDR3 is TGTGCCAGCAGCTTAGGAACTAGCGGGGGGGCAAAAACCTACGAGCAGTACTTC. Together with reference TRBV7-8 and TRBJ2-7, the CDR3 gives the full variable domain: GAGVSQSPRYKVAKRGQDVALRCDPISGHVSLFWYQQALGQGPEFLTYFQNEAQLDKSGLPSDRFFAERPEGSVSTLKIQRTQQEDSAVYLCASSLGTSGGAKTYEQYFGPGTRLTVT.

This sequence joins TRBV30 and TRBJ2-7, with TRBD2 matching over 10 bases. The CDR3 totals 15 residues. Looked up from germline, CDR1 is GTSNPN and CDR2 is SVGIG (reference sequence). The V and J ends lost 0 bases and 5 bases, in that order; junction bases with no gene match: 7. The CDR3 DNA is TGTGCCTGGAGTGTACCCCTAGCGGGAGTCGACGAGCAGTACTTC. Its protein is CAWSVPLAGVDEQYF. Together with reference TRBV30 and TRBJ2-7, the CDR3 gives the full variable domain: SQTIHQWPATLVQPVGSPLSLECTVEGTSNPNLYWYRQAAGRGLQLLFYSVGIGQISSEVPQNLSASRPQDRQFILSSKKLLLSDSGFYLCAWSVPLAGVDEQYFGPGTRLTVT.

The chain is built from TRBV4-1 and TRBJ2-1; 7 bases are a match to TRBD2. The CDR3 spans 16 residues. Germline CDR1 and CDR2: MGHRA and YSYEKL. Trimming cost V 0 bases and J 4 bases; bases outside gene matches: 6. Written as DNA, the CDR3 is TGCGCCAGCAGCCAAGAGGGGGGGTCCTTTTACAATGAGCAGTTCTTC. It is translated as CASSQEGGSFYNEQFF.

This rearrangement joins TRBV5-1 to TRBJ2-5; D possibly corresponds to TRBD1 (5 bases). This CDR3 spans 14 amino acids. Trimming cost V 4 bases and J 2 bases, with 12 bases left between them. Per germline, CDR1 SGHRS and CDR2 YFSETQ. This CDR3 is CASSEGHGQETQYF. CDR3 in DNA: TGCGCCAGCAGCGAAGGACATGGACAAGAGACCCAGTACTTC.

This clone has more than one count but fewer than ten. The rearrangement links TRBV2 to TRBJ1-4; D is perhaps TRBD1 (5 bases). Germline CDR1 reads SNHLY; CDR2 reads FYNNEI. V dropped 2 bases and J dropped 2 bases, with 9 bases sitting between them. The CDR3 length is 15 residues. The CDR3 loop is CASSEYGGTNEKLFF. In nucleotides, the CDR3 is TGTGCCAGCAGTGAATACGGGGGGACTAATGAAAAACTGTTTTTT.

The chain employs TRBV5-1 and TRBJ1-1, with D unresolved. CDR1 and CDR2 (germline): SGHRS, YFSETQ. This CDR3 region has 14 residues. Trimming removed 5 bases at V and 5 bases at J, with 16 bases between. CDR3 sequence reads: CASSPVRVGTEAFF. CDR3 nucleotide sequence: TGCGCCAGCAGTCCCGTGAGGGTGGGTACTGAAGCTTTCTTT.